The TCR beta chain described here comes from a study of type 1 regulatory T cells. As to this clonotype: Its antigen remains unidentified.

One entry per CDR3 protein, called by TCRdb with MiXCR from the reads. The sample holds about 42,000 distinct CDR3 sequences, over 9% seen once. This clonotype originated in a human donor in good health. The sample was cultured non-Tr1 T cells, either the whole culture or a sorted T cell fraction (not recorded which).

CDR3 coding DNA: TGTGCCAGCAGTAAGAGGGGTAGCGGGGATCAAGAGACCCAGTACTTC. Amino acid sequence: CASSKRGSGDQETQYF. V gene TRBV11-2 combines with J gene TRBJ2-5; 8 bases are shared with TRBD2. The CDR3 totals 16 residues. The germline CDR1 and CDR2 sequences are SGHAT and FQNNGV. Trimming removed 6 bases from V and 2 bases from J; junction bases left unmatched: 11.